The entry below describes one T cell receptor (beta chain). Researchers ran the PCR with 60 Vbeta and 13 Jbeta primers. Assay used: immunoSEQ multiplex PCR; TCRdb lists only in-frame clones, some missing. Here the sample spans some 100,000 clones, roughly 88% being singletons. This entry is derived from a study of cytomegalovirus exposure and HLA in healthy donors. Sequencing was carried out using PBMCs. The sequence was collected from a woman aged 18-35 years in good health and CMV-seronegative.

The chain's CDR3 is CASSLLTGNYEQYF. CDR3 DNA sequence: TGCGCCAGCAGCTTACTAACAGGGAACTACGAGCAGTACTTC. The rearrangement uses TRBV5-1 and TRBJ2-7, with D possibly being TRBD1 (6 bases). From germline, CDR1 is SGHRS and CDR2 YFSETQ. This CDR3 comprises 14 residues. The V end lost 2 bases, the J end lost 3 bases, and 12 bases lay between the germline ends.